This T cell receptor (beta chain) was obtained from a study of PD-1 blockade in mismatch repair-deficient tumors. Study-wide context: Patients had eleven to twelve mismatch repair-deficient cancer types, all previously treated and progressing.

Clones were sequenced by immunoSEQ multiplex PCR, and TCRdb holds only the in-frame ones, with some missing. The sample includes some 70,000 clones, 70% to 80% of them seen just once. The trim removed 6 bases at V and 5 bases at J, leaving 4 bases unmatched. This CDR3 spans 15 amino acids. Germline V lookup: CDR1 SNHLY, CDR2 FYNNEI. This receptor was obtained from an adult with mismatch repair-deficient cancer. J is TRBJ2-1 and V is TRBV2; 13 nucleotides agree with TRBD2. The sequenced sample was peripheral blood, obtained 2 weeks after starting pembrolizumab. This CDR3 reads CASRSGTSGNNEQFF. The CDR3 DNA reads as TGTGCCAGCAGGTCGGGGACTAGCGGGAACAATGAGCAGTTCTTC. Drawing the rest from reference TRBV2 and TRBJ2-1, the complete variable domain is EPEVTQTPSHQVTQMGQEVILRCVPISNHLYFYWYRQILGQKVEFLVSFYNNEISEKSEIFDDQFSVERPDGSNFTLKIRSTKLEDSAMYFCASRSGTSGNNEQFFGPGTRLTVL.